The clone carrying this TCR beta chain was counted at least ten times. V lost 1 base, J lost 0 bases, and 9 bases stayed unmatched. Germline V gene data show CDR1 as LNHNV and CDR2 as YYDKDF (reference sequence). The CDR3 spans 18 residues. Each CDR3 protein is one row after TCRdb ran MiXCR on the RACE reads. The data hold approximately 370,000 distinct CDR3 sequences, with approximately 5.8% observed a single time. The time point here: pre-sensitization, week 0. The treatment here: therapeutic diphenylcyclopropenone sensitization with weekly scalp DPC. This entry comes from a study of human T cells and chemical hapten exposure.

The sequence derives from a woman aged 18-35 years with alopecia areata. Some clones in this sample may be carry-over from other donors' samples. Sequencing was performed on whole blood, taken in connection with sensitization to the hapten diphenylcyclopropenone (DPC). The V gene is TRBV15, the J gene TRBJ2-7; 10 positions match TRBD1. The CDR3 coding sequence is TGTGCCACCAGCAGAGTGTCCGGACAGGGGGTGAGCTCCTACGAGCAGTACTTC. It codes for CATSRVSGQGVSSYEQYF.